This record concerns one T cell receptor beta chain sequence. The target antigen is unknown. V lost 3 bases, J lost 6 bases, and 23 bases lay in between. CDR1 is GTSNPN and CDR2 is SVGIG in the germline V gene (reference sequence). The CDR3 sequence is 16 residues long. The sample is drawn from a study of shared clonotypes between healthy human individuals. The overall study: Two female and three male donors aged 18 to 49 were enrolled.

Authors' analysis steps: ImmunoSEQ only sent back junction sequences with no quality scores, so filtering was done differently. Here immunoSEQ multiplex PCR was the method, and the copy in TCRdb shows in-frame clones only, minus some. D and trimming come from the DNA, and the V and J calls and clone size come from that table. The data contain some 1,600,000 clones, 95% to 99% of them seen just once; the ten biggest clones take up about 0.45%. Whole-study results and caveats: The represented genetic and exposure-history diversity was limited by the small number of donors. Depth of sequencing was expected to influence donor clonotype sharing.

The sequence was obtained from a man aged 25 to 40 in good health. The chain combines TRBV30 with TRBJ1-2; D is perhaps TRBD1 (5 bases). The sample comprised naive CD4+ T cells sorted from blood. Subset defined: CD45RA+ positively selected. CDR3 region: CAWSRWLGSRVNGYTF. CDR3 DNA sequence: TGTGCCTGGAGCCGGTGGCTGGGATCCAGGGTTAATGGCTACACCTTC.